This entry lists 30 T cell receptor beta chains sequenced from one sample in a study of blood T cell repertoires in COVID-19. Profiled with immunoSEQ multiplex PCR; TCRdb holds only in-frame clones, not every one. The sample lists 130,000 to 150,000 clones, roughly 76% occurring once. The sequenced sample consisted of peripheral blood. These TCRs come from a man older than 75 with acute or convalescent COVID-19.

The V gene is TRBV18, the J gene TRBJ2-3; TRBD1 aligns across 8 bases. This CDR3 is 15 amino acids long. Germline assignment: CDR1 KGHSH and CDR2 LQKENI. The V and J ends lost 6 bases and 1 base, in that order; junction bases with no gene match: 6. CDR3 in amino acids: CASSQGAAGTDTQYF. CDR3 sequence (DNA): TGTGCCAGCTCCCAGGGGGCAGCGGGCACAGATACGCAGTATTTT.

This clone was observed a handful of times. The V call is TRBV14, the J call TRBJ1-1; D is possibly TRBD1 (6 bases). The V and J ends lost 4 bases and 3 bases respectively, with 15 bases between them. There are 15 residues in the CDR3. CDR1 and CDR2 from the germline V gene are SGHDN and FVKESK. The CDR3 protein is CASSRNRVKDTEAFF. The CDR3 nucleotides read TGTGCCAGCAGCCGGAACAGGGTAAAGGACACTGAAGCTTTCTTT.

The chain uses TRBV24-1 and TRBJ2-4, with a tentative D call TRBD1 (5 bases). This CDR3 has 14 residues. The germline V and J ends were trimmed by 3 bases and 7 bases, with 12 bases remaining between them. Germline V gives CDR1 KGHDR, CDR2 SFDVKD. For the CDR3, the DNA is TGTGCCACCAGTGATCCGCAGGGCGGCAACATTCAGTACTTC. This encodes CATSDPQGGNIQYF.

This clone was recorded a few times. The V gene is TRBV2, the J gene TRBJ1-5; 7 bases align to TRBD1. V dropped 7 bases and J dropped 3; count of bases not matched to a gene: 12. Germline values: CDR1 SNHLY, CDR2 FYNNEI. The CDR3 is 16 amino acids. This CDR3 reads CASNGEGGRYNQPQHF. CDR3 DNA: TGTGCCAGCAACGGGGAAGGGGGCAGGTACAATCAGCCCCAGCATTTT.

This sequence joins TRBV7-2 and TRBJ1-2; 7 bases align to TRBD1. Germline V gene sequence: CDR1 SGHTA, CDR2 FQGNSA. The CDR3 consists of 14 residues. The V and J ends lost 6 bases and 7 bases, in that order; junction bases with no gene match: 11. The CDR3 bases are TGTGCCAGCAGAAATACAGGGGTTGTTGGTGGCTACACCTTC. Protein product: CASRNTGVVGGYTF.

There are many counts of this clone. This chain joins TRBV5-6 and TRBJ1-1; TRBD1 might be the D (5 bases). The germline V and J ends were trimmed by 6 bases and 8 bases, with 23 bases remaining between them. CDR1 SGHDT and CDR2 YYEEEE come from the germline V gene. CDR3 length equals 15 residues. CDR3 sequence: CASTLLRDGRGEAFF. CDR3 nucleotide sequence: TGTGCCAGCACCCTTTTGCGGGACGGCAGAGGGGAAGCTTTCTTT.

The gene calls are TRBV7-2 and TRBJ1-5, with D possibly being TRBD1 (5 bases). Germline V gives CDR1 SGHTA, CDR2 FQGNSA. Trimming cost V 5 bases and J 3 bases, with 14 bases left between them. The CDR3 runs to 15 residues. In DNA, the CDR3 is TGTGCCAGCAGCATCACAGGAGCTAACAATCAGCCCCAGCATTTT. Translation: CASSITGANNQPQHF.

The rearrangement uses TRBV12-3 or TRBV12-4 and TRBJ1-6, with D uncertain. The CDR3 runs 13 residues. V lost 5 bases and J 8 bases, leaving 10 bases between the germline ends. The CDR3 DNA is TGTGCCAGCAGTGAGACTGGAGATTCACCCCTCCACTTT. Translated: CASSETGDSPLHF.

This clone was picked up many times. The chain uses TRBV4-3 and TRBJ2-3, with 7 bases fitting TRBD2. Germline assignment: CDR1 LGHNA and CDR2 YSLEER. The V and J ends lost 3 bases and 0 bases, in that order; junction bases with no gene match: 9. The CDR3 runs 17 residues. The CDR3 protein is CASSHDPSGSSTDTQYF. The CDR3, as DNA: TGCGCCAGCAGCCATGACCCTAGCGGTTCTAGCACAGATACGCAGTATTTT.

As concerns this clone: At one end the junction does not follow the germline gene, possibly because of a read error. V gene TRBV29-1 combines with J gene TRBJ1-2; D is possibly TRBD1 (5 bases). Germline assignment: CDR1 SQVTM and CDR2 ANQGSEA. The CDR3 totals 11 residues. For the CDR3, the DNA is TGCAGCATTGACGGGGGTCATGGCTACACCTTC. This sequence encodes CSIDGGHGYTF.

This chain joins TRBV24-1 and TRBJ2-3; 9 positions match TRBD2. Per the germline V gene, CDR1 is KGHDR and CDR2 is SFDVKD. The CDR3 length is 16 residues. Trimming removed 0 bases from V and 4 bases from J; junction bases left unmatched: 4. CDR3 sequence reads: CATSDLESSGADTQYF. The CDR3 coding sequence is TGTGCCACCAGTGATTTGGAGTCTAGCGGGGCAGATACGCAGTATTTT.

CDR3: CASSYSASPIGEQYF. CDR3 DNA: TGTGCCAGCAGCTATTCCGCTAGCCCGATAGGGGAGCAGTACTTC. The chain combines TRBV5-4 with TRBJ2-7; tentatively, D is TRBD2 (5 bases). The CDR3 loop spans 15 amino acids. Germline assignment: CDR1 SGHNT and CDR2 YYREEE (reference sequence). The V end lost 3 bases, the J end lost 7 bases, and 20 bases lay between the germline ends.

The chain links TRBV6-5 to TRBJ2-5, with 9 bases fitting TRBD2. Germline assignment: CDR1 MNHEY and CDR2 SVGAGI. After removal of 6 bases from V and 5 bases from J, the junction contained 7 bases not matched to a gene. CDR3 length equals 14 residues. In nucleotides, the CDR3 is TGTGCCAGCAGGCAAGCGGGGGGTATGGAGACCCAGTACTTC. Its translation is CASRQAGGMETQYF.

In its sample, this clone was seen once. The chain uses TRBV15 and TRBJ2-7; TRBD1 is a possible D gene (6 bases). The CDR3 loop spans 13 amino acids. V was shortened by 1 base and J by 7 bases, with 11 bases between the two germline ends. Germline-derived CDR1 and CDR2 are LNHNV and YYDKDF (reference sequence). Here the CDR3 reads CATSRGPGEEQYF. The CDR3 DNA sequence: TGTGCCACCAGCAGAGGCCCAGGGGAGGAGCAGTACTTC.

This chain uses TRBV5-4 with TRBJ2-7; 7 bases are shared with TRBD2. The germline CDR1 and CDR2 sequences are SGHNT and YYREEE (reference sequence). This CDR3 contains 13 residues. V trimming: 4 bases; J trimming: 2 bases; junction bases outside the gene matches: 3. CDR3 coding DNA: TGTGCCAGCAGCCGGGGGGTAGCCTACGAGCAGTACTTC. This codes for CASSRGVAYEQYF.

The DNA of the CDR3 is TGTGCCAGCAGCCAAGATAGGGCGGGAGCCTATGGCTACACCTTC. Translated, it gives CASSQDRAGAYGYTF. V is TRBV14 and J is TRBJ1-2, with no clear D. CDR1 is SGHDN and CDR2 is FVKESK in the germline V gene. The CDR3 has 15 amino acids. Between the trimmed V and J ends, which lost 0 bases and 4 bases, there was a span of 12 bases.

This clone was seen just once. This chain uses TRBV5-6 with TRBJ2-5; possible D gene TRBD2, 6 bases. The V end was cut by 4 bases, the J end by 2 bases, with 12 bases between. Germline assignment: CDR1 SGHDT and CDR2 YYEEEE. The CDR3 has 14 residues. CDR3 coding DNA: TGTGCCAGCAGCACGGGGACTCGTCAAGAGACCCAGTACTTC. This translates into CASSTGTRQETQYF. Full variable domain (rest looked up from reference TRBV5-6 and TRBJ2-5): DAGVTQSPTHLIKTRGQQVTLRCSPKSGHDTVSWYQQALGQGPQFIFQYYEEEERQRGNFPDRFSGHQFPNYSSELNVNALLLGDSALYLCASSTGTRQETQYFGPGTRLLVL.

Only one count was recorded for this clone. CDR3 bases: TGTGCCAGCAGCACCCGGACACCTGGGGCCAACGTCCTGACTTTC. Amino acid sequence: CASSTRTPGANVLTF. The chain uses TRBV7-9 and TRBJ2-6; weak D call: TRBD1 (5 bases). In germline, CDR1 is SEHNR, CDR2 FQNEAQ (reference sequence). This CDR3 is built from 15 residues. V gave up 5 bases and J gave up 2 bases, with 10 bases separating them.

Comment on this clone: A read error is possible here, since a much larger clone lies one base away. The chain has TRBV7-6 and TRBJ1-1, with a possible D match to TRBD1 (5 bases). V lost 5 bases, J lost 1 base, and 8 bases lay in between. The CDR3 length is 13 residues. Germline CDR1 and CDR2: SGHVS and FNYEAQ. The CDR3 bases are TGTGCCAGCAGCATACAGGAGAACACTGAAGCTTTCTTT. It codes for CASSIQENTEAFF.

This clone was seen a single time. This chain joins TRBV6-1 and TRBJ2-5; TRBD1 is a possible D gene (5 bases). Germline lookup yields CDR1 MNHNS and CDR2 SASEGT. V was pared by 2 bases and J by 5 bases, with 9 bases between. The CDR3 runs 13 residues. CDR3 sequence reads: CASSEQGGETQYF. In DNA form, the CDR3 reads TGTGCCAGCAGTGAACAGGGTGGCGAGACCCAGTACTTC.

V gene TRBV5-1 combines with J gene TRBJ1-1; a possible D gene is TRBD1 (5 bases). The CDR3 runs 14 residues. V lost 4 bases and J 1 base, leaving 11 bases between the germline ends. Germline V gene data show CDR1 as SGHRS and CDR2 as YFSETQ. CDR3 loop: CASSPGGANTEAFF. Here the CDR3 DNA reads TGCGCCAGCAGCCCCGGGGGAGCGAACACTGAAGCTTTCTTT.

Written as DNA, the CDR3 is TGCGCCAGCAGCCGCCAATTATCCGGGACAGGGTTTGAAGCTTTCTTT. This gives the protein CASSRQLSGTGFEAFF. The V gene is TRBV4-3, the J gene TRBJ1-1; TRBD1 matches 9 bases. V dropped 4 bases and J dropped 7; count of bases not matched to a gene: 13. CDR3 length: 16 residues. CDR1 is LGHNA and CDR2 is YSLEER in the germline V gene.

In this sample, this clone turned up a few times. The genes are TRBV7-9 and TRBJ2-5; D call uncertain. V shed 4 bases and J shed 2 bases, with 17 bases lying between them. Germline CDR1 SEHNR, CDR2 FQNEAQ (reference sequence). The CDR3 totals 16 residues. The CDR3 spells CASSYSSAPSQETQYF. CDR3 in DNA: TGTGCCAGCAGCTACTCTAGTGCCCCCAGTCAAGAGACCCAGTACTTC.

This rearrangement joins TRBV9 to TRBJ1-4, with 9 bases matching TRBD1. Germline-derived CDR1 and CDR2 are SGDLS and YYNGEE. Germline trimming cut 3 bases from V and 8 bases from J; bases unmatched to any gene: 8. This CDR3 contains 15 residues. The DNA for the CDR3 is TGTGCCAGCAGCGGGGGCGGGACAGGGACGGAAAAACTGTTTTTT. It yields the protein CASSGGGTGTEKLFF. Full variable domain (missing parts from reference TRBV9 and TRBJ1-4): DSGVTQTPKHLITATGQRVTLRCSPRSGDLSVYWYQQSLDQGLQFLIQYYNGEERAKGNILERFSAQQFPDLHSELNLSSLELGDSALYFCASSGGGTGTEKLFFGSGTQLSVL.

This rearrangement joins TRBV5-1 to TRBJ2-3, with TRBD2 matching 7 bases. The germline CDR1 and CDR2 sequences are SGHRS and YFSETQ. This CDR3 has 16 amino acids. Germline trimming cut 1 base from V and 2 bases from J; bases unmatched to any gene: 7. The CDR3 nucleotides read TGCGCCAGCAGCTTGAAATGGGACTATATCACAGATACGCAGTATTTT. It is translated as CASSLKWDYITDTQYF.

The chain recombines TRBV5-6 with TRBJ1-3; 7 positions match TRBD1. Trimming took 6 bases from V and 2 from J; bases not matched to a gene: 5. The CDR3 totals 14 residues. Germline V CDR1 and CDR2: SGHDT, YYEEEE. CDR3: CASIFTGAGNTIYF. For the CDR3, the DNA is TGTGCCAGCATTTTTACAGGGGCTGGAAACACCATATATTTT.

This sequence joins TRBV28 and TRBJ2-3; 7 bases are a match to TRBD1. Looked up from germline, CDR1 is MDHEN and CDR2 is SYDVKM. The CDR3 spans 16 residues. Losses at the gene ends were 2 bases for V and 0 bases for J; bases not matched to a gene: 5. Here the CDR3 DNA reads TGTGCCAGCAGTTTAATGGGGGACAGAAGCACAGATACGCAGTATTTT. Protein product: CASSLMGDRSTDTQYF. The full variable domain, its missing parts supplied by reference TRBV28 and TRBJ2-3, is DVKVTQSSRYLVKRTGEKVFLECVQDMDHENMFWYRQDPGLGLRLIYFSYDVKMKEKGDIPEGYSVSREKKERFSLILESASTNQTSMYLCASSLMGDRSTDTQYFGPGTRLTVL.

This chain uses TRBV3-1 (or the pseudogene TRBV3-2) with TRBJ2-5, with 8 bases lining up with TRBD1. CDR3 length equals 16 residues. V shed 2 bases, J shed 4 bases, and the junction held 9 bases outside the gene matches. Looked up from germline, CDR1 is LGHDT and CDR2 is YNNKEL (reference sequence). The CDR3 region is CASSQNYGQGGETQYF. The CDR3 region has the DNA TGTGCCAGCAGCCAAAACTACGGACAGGGAGGAGAGACCCAGTACTTC.

The rearrangement uses TRBV5-1 and TRBJ1-2, with 8 nucleotides matching TRBD1. The CDR3 loop spans 15 amino acids. J gave up 3 bases and V 5 bases, and 9 bases lay outside the gene matches. From germline, CDR1 is SGHRS and CDR2 YFSETQ. CDR3 coding DNA: TGCGCCAGCAGGACAGGGGAGGGGTTCGACTATGGCTACACCTTC. It specifies CASRTGEGFDYGYTF. Complete variable domain (other parts from reference TRBV5-1 and TRBJ1-2): KAGVTQTPRYLIKTRGQQVTLSCSPISGHRSVSWYQQTPGQGLQFLFEYFSETQRNKGNFPGRFSGRQFSNSRSEMNVSTLELGDSALYLCASRTGEGFDYGYTFGSGTRLTVV.

This chain joins TRBV11-2 and TRBJ1-1; tentative D call: TRBD1 (5 bases). V lost 2 bases to trimming and J lost 4 bases, with 8 bases between them. The V gene's germline CDR1 is SGHAT and CDR2 FQNNGV. The CDR3 is 13 amino acids. DNA for the CDR3: TGTGCCAGCAGCTTATACAGGTCCACTGAAGCTTTCTTT. Translation: CASSLYRSTEAFF.